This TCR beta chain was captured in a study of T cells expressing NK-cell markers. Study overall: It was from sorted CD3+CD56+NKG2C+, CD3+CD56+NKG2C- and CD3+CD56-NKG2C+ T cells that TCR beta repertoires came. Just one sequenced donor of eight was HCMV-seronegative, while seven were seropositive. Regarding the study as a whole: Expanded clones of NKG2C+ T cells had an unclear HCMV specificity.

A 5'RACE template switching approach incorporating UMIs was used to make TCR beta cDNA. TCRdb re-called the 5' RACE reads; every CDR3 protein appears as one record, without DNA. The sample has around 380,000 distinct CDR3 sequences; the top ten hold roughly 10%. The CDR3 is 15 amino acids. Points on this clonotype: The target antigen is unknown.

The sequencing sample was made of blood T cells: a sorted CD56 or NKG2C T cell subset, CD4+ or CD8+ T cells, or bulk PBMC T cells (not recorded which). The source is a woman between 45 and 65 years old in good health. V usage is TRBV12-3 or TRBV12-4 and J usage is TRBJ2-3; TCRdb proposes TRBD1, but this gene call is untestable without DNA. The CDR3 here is CASSQIGISTDTQYF.